This T cell receptor beta chain was captured in a study of spatial heterogeneity in lung cancer. This clonotype was recorded many times. The junction does not match germline at one end; this may be a read error. Using its own MiXCR run on the 5' RACE reads, TCRdb lists one record per CDR3 protein. The table lists 20,000 to 25,000 distinct CDR3 sequences, 4.6% of them singletons, with roughly 36% in the top ten. Time point noted: sample taken at primary tumor resection. Tumor, nontumor lung or frozen PBMC supplied whole RNA, sequenced without sorting. This CDR3 contains 10 residues. Germline CDR1 is DFQATT and CDR2 is SNEGSKA (reference sequence).

The chain uses TRBV20-1 and TRBJ2-1, with 7 nucleotides matching TRBD2. Sequenced material: PBMCs, taken at surgery. The receptor was isolated from a male donor with early-stage non-small cell lung cancer. CDR3 region: CSALRTRHPF. The DNA for the CDR3 is TGCAGTGCCTTGCGGACTAGGCACCCCTTC.